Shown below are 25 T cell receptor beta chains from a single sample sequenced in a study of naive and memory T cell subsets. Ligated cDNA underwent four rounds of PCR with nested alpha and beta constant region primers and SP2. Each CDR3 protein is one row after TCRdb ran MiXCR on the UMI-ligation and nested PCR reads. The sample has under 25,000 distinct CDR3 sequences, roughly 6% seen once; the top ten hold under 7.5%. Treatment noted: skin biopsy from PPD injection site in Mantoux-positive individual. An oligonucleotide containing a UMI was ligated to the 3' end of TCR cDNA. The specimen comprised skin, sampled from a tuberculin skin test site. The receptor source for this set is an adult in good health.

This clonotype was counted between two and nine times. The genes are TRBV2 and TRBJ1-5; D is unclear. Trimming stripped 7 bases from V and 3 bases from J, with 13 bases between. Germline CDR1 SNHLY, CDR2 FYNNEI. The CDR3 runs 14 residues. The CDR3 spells CASTMSRDNQPQHF. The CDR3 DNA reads TGTGCCAGCACTATGTCGAGGGACAATCAGCCCCAGCATTTT.

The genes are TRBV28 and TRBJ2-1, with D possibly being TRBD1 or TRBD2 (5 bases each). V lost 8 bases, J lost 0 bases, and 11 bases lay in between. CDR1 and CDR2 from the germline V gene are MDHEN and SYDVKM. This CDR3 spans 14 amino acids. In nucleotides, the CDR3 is TGTGCCAGCGCCGGGGCAGGCTCCTACAATGAGCAGTTCTTC. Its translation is CASAGAGSYNEQFF. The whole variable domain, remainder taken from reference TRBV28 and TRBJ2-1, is DVKVTQSSRYLVKRTGEKVFLECVQDMDHENMFWYRQDPGLGLRLIYFSYDVKMKEKGDIPEGYSVSREKKERFSLILESASTNQTSMYLCASAGAGSYNEQFFGPGTRLTVL.

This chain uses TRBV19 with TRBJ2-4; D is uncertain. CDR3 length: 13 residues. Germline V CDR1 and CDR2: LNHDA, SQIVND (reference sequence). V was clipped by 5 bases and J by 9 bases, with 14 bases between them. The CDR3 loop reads CASSPPARAIQYF. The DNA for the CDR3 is TGTGCCAGTAGTCCTCCCGCCAGAGCCATTCAGTACTTC.

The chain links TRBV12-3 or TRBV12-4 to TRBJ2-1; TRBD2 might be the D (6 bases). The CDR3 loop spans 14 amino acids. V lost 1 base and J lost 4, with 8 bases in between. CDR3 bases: TGTGCCAGCAGTTTAGGACGGGGGTACAATGAGCAGTTCTTC. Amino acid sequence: CASSLGRGYNEQFF.

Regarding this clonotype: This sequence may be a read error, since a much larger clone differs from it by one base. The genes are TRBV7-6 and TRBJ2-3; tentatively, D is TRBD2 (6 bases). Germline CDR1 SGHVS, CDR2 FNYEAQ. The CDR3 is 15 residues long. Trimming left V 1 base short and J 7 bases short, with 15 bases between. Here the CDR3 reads CASSLGGLTKYTQYF. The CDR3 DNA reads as TGTGCCAGCAGCTTAGGTGGACTAACTAAGTATACGCAGTATTTT.

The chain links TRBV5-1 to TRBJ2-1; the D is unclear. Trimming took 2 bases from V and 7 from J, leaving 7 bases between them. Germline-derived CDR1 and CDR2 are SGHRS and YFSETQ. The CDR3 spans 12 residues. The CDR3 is CASSFDANEQFF. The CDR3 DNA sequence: TGCGCCAGCAGCTTTGACGCAAATGAGCAGTTCTTC.

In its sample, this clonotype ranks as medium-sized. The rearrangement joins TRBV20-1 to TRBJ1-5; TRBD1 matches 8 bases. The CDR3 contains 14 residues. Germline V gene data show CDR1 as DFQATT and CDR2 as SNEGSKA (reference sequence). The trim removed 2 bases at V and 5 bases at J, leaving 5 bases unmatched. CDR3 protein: CSARTLQGDQPQHF. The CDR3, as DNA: TGCAGTGCTAGAACCTTACAGGGGGATCAGCCCCAGCATTTT.

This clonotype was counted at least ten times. The CDR3, as DNA: TGTGCCACCAGCAGGGAGTCTGGGACAATCTCCTACGAGCAGTACTTC. It codes for CATSRESGTISYEQYF. The V call is TRBV15, the J call TRBJ2-7, with TRBD1 as a possible D gene (6 bases). V was clipped by 3 bases and J by 0 bases, with 15 bases between them. From germline, CDR1 is LNHNV and CDR2 YYDKDF (reference sequence). CDR3 length: 16 amino acids.

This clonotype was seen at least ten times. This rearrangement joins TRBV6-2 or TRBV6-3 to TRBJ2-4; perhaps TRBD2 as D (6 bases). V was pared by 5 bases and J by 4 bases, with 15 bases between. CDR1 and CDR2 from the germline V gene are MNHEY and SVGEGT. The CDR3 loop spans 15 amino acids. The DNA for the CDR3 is TGTGCCAGCAGTGGAGCCGGGACTGCTAAAAACATTCAGTACTTC. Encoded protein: CASSGAGTAKNIQYF.

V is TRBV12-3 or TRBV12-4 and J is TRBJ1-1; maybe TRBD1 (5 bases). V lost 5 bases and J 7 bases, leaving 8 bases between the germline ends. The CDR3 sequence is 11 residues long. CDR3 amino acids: CASSAGGEAFF. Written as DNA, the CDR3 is TGTGCCAGCAGTGCCGGGGGTGAAGCTTTCTTT.

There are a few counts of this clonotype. The CDR3 here is CASSDPEDRGSPLHF. CDR3 DNA: TGTGCCAGCAGTGATCCGGAGGACAGGGGGTCACCCCTCCACTTT. The gene calls are TRBV25-1 and TRBJ1-6; TRBD1 agrees at 10 bases. Germline V gene sequence: CDR1 MGHDK, CDR2 SYGVNS. The CDR3 consists of 15 residues. V was pared by 3 bases and J by 10 bases, with 6 bases of the junction left unmatched.

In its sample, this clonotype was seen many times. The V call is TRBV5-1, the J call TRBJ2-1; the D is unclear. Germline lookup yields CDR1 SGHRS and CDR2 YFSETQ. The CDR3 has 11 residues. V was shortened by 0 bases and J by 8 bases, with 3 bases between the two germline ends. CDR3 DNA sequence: TGCGCCAGCAGCTTGGTAGATGAGCAGTTCTTC. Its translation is CASSLVDEQFF. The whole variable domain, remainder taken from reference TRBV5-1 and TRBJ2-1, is KAGVTQTPRYLIKTRGQQVTLSCSPISGHRSVSWYQQTPGQGLQFLFEYFSETQRNKGNFPGRFSGRQFSNSRSEMNVSTLELGDSALYLCASSLVDEQFFGPGTRLTVL.

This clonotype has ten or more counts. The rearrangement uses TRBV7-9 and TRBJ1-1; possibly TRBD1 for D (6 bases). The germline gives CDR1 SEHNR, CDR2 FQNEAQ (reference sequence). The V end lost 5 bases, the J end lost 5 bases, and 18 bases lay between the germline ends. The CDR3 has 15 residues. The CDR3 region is CASSRAIVTGTEAFF. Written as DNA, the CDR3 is TGTGCCAGCAGCCGTGCCATAGTCACAGGGACTGAAGCTTTCTTT. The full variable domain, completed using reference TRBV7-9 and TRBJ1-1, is DTGVSQNPRHKITKRGQNVTFRCDPISEHNRLYWYRQTLGQGPEFLTYFQNEAQLEKSRLLSDRFSAERPKGSFSTLEIQRTEQGDSAMYLCASSRAIVTGTEAFFGQGTRLTVV.

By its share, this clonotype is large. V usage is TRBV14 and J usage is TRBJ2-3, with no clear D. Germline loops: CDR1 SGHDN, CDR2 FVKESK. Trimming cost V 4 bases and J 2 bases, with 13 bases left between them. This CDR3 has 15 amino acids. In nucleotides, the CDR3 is TGTGCCAGCAGCCTCGCCCCGCCCTTCACAGATACGCAGTATTTT. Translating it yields CASSLAPPFTDTQYF.

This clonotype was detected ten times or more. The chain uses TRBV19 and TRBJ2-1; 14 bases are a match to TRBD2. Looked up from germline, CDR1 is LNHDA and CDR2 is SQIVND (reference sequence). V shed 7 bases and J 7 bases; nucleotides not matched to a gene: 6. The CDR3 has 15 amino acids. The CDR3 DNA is TGTGCCAGTACTCGACTAGCGGGGGGGAGGAATGAGCAGTTCTTC. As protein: CASTRLAGGRNEQFF.

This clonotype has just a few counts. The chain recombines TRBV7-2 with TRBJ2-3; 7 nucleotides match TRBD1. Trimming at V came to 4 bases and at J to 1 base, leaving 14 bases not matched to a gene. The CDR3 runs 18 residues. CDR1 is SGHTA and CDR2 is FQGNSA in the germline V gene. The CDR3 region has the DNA TGTGCCAGCAGCTCCCGGGACAGTGGGAGAGGGCGCACAGATACGCAGTATTTT. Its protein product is CASSSRDSGRGRTDTQYF.

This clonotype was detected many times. CDR3 coding DNA: TGTGCCAGCAGTGGCTCTGGGACGGCGGAGGAGCAGTACTTC. Translated: CASSGSGTAEEQYF. This rearrangement joins TRBV6-1 to TRBJ2-7, with D tentatively TRBD1 or TRBD2 (5 bases each). This CDR3 region has 14 residues. Trimming pared 4 bases from V and 7 bases from J, leaving 17 bases between. Germline assignment: CDR1 MNHNS and CDR2 SASEGT.

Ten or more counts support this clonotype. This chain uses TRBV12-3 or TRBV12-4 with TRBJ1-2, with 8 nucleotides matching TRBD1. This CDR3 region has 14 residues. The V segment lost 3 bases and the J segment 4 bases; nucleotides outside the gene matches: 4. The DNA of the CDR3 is TGTGCCAGCAGTTTTGGACAGGGTGCCTATGGCTACACCTTC. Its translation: CASSFGQGAYGYTF.

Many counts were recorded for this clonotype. CDR3 loop: CATSDFSVDTQYF. The CDR3 nucleotides read TGTGCCACCAGTGATTTCAGCGTCGATACGCAGTATTTT. The chain has TRBV24-1 and TRBJ2-3; D unresolved. Trimming took 1 base from V and 6 from J, leaving 7 bases between them. This CDR3 has 13 amino acids. Germline-derived CDR1 and CDR2 are KGHDR and SFDVKD.

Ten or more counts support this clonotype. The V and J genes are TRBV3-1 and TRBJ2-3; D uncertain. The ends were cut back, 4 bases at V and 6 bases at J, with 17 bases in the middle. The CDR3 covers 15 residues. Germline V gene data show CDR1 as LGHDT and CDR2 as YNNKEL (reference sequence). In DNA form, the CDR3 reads TGTGCCAGCAGCCCCCTTCGGTCTGCGCGGGATACGCAGTATTTT. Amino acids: CASSPLRSARDTQYF.

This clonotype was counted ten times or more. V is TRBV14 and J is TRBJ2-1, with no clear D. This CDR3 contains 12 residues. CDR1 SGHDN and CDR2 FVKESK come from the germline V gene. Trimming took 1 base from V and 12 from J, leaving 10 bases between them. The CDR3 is CASSQAGSVQFF. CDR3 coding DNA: TGTGCCAGCAGCCAAGCCGGTAGTGTGCAGTTCTTC.

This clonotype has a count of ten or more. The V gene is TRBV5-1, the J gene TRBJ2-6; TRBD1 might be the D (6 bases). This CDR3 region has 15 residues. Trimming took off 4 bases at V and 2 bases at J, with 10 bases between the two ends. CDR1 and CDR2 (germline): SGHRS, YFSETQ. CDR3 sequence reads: CASSDGGAGANVLTF. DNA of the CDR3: TGCGCCAGCAGCGATGGGGGCGCTGGGGCCAACGTCCTGACTTTC.

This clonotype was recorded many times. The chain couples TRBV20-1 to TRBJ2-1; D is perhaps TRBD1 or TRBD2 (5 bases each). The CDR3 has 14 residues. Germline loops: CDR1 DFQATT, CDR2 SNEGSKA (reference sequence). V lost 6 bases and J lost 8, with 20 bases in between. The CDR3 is CSAERTLRGHEQFF. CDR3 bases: TGCAGTGCGGAACGGACTCTCCGGGGCCATGAGCAGTTCTTC.

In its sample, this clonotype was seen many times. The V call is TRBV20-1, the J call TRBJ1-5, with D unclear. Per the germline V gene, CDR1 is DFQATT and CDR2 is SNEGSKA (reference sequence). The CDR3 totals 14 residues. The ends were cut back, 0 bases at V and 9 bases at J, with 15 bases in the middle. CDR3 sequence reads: CSARDEAVGRPQHF. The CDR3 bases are TGCAGTGCTAGAGATGAGGCAGTAGGGCGGCCCCAGCATTTT.

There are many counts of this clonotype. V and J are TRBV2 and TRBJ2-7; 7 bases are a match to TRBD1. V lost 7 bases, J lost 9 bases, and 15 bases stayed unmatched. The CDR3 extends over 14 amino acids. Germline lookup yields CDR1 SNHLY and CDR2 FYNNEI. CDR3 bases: TGTGCCAGCACCCCTGGACAGGCCCTGTTGAGGCAGTACTTC. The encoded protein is CASTPGQALLRQYF.